This T cell receptor (beta chain) was identified during a study of beta chain features in type 1 diabetes. Study-wide results and caveats: When Type 1 diabetes patients were examined, their TCRB CDR3s proved moderately but significantly shorter in all four CD4+ subsets.

Comment on this clone: Its antigen is still unknown.

The CDR3 is made up of 18 amino acids. The V gene's germline CDR1 is SGHTA and CDR2 FQGNSA. The V end was cut by 3 bases, the J end by 0 bases, with 18 bases between. Every isolated RNA sample was fully reverse transcribed, so sequencing captured expressed TCRB transcripts. TCRdb's table, derived via immunoSEQ multiplex PCR, lists solely in-frame clones and lacks some. The sample lists some 660,000 clones, over 11% occurring once. The sample consisted of naive CD4+ T cells from blood. V usage is TRBV7-2 and J usage is TRBJ2-4, with a weak D call TRBD2 (6 bases). This TCR came from a man between 18 and 35 years old with type 1 diabetes. The CDR3 region has the DNA TGTGCCAGCAGCTTCCAATTCATGTCGGGAGTAGCCAAAAACATTCAGTACTTC. This gives the protein CASSFQFMSGVAKNIQYF. Drawing the rest from reference TRBV7-2 and TRBJ2-4, the complete variable domain is GAGVSQSPSNKVTEKGKDVELRCDPISGHTALYWYRQSLGQGLEFLIYFQGNSAPDKSGLPSDRFSAERTGGSVSTLTIQRTQQEDSAVYLCASSFQFMSGVAKNIQYFGAGTRLSVL.